These 20 T cell receptor beta chains originate from one sample sequenced in a study of PD-1 blockade in classical Hodgkin lymphoma. Clones were sequenced by immunoSEQ multiplex PCR, and TCRdb holds only the in-frame ones, with some missing. This sample yields about 24,000 clones, of which 84% are seen a single time; about 1.8% belongs to the top ten. Every one of the patients relapsed after autologous stem cell transplantation (brentuximab vedotin exposure was variable). Purification of CD4+ T cells from thawed PBMCs was achieved by magnetic negative selection. The sequences come from CD4+ T cells from blood, collected at baseline. These receptors all come from a human donor with classical Hodgkin lymphoma.

This clone came up a few times. This rearrangement joins TRBV19 to TRBJ1-2, with no clear D. Germline V gives CDR1 LNHDA, CDR2 SQIVND (reference sequence). With 6 bases removed from V and 3 bases from J, the gap between germline ends came to 17 bases. The length of the CDR3 is 15 residues. In DNA, the CDR3 is TGTGCCAGTAGGCCCGGGCCCCAAACTTACTATGGCTACACCTTC. This sequence encodes CASRPGPQTYYGYTF.

The chain is built from TRBV2 and TRBJ2-5; D is uncertain. The CDR3 loop spans 13 amino acids. Germline V gene data show CDR1 as SNHLY and CDR2 as FYNNEI. V was shortened by 4 bases and J by 2 bases, with 8 bases between the two germline ends. The CDR3: CASSVGVQETQYF. In DNA form, the CDR3 reads TGTGCCAGCAGTGTTGGAGTTCAAGAGACCCAGTACTTC.

This sequence joins TRBV28 and TRBJ2-3; 7 bases align to TRBD2. The CDR3 spans 14 residues. Germline V gene data show CDR1 as MDHEN and CDR2 as SYDVKM. V lost 4 bases and J lost 6; bases outside the gene matches: 7. CDR3 residues: CASSSAGEGDTQYF. The DNA of the CDR3 is TGTGCCAGCAGTTCTGCGGGGGAGGGGGATACGCAGTATTTT.

The chain recombines TRBV5-6 with TRBJ2-3; 7 nucleotides agree with TRBD2. This CDR3 is built from 14 residues. The V segment lost 4 bases and the J segment 1 base; nucleotides outside the gene matches: 3. Germline assignment: CDR1 SGHDT and CDR2 YYEEEE. The CDR3 DNA sequence: TGTGCCAGCAGCACTACTAGCGGCACAGATACGCAGTATTTT. It translates to CASSTTSGTDTQYF.

The chain combines TRBV19 with TRBJ2-4; no definite D call. The V gene's germline CDR1 is LNHDA and CDR2 SQIVND (reference sequence). The CDR3 has 14 amino acids. V shed 5 bases and J shed 6 bases, with 14 bases lying between them. The CDR3 loop is CASSPPESGNIQYF. CDR3 bases: TGTGCCAGTAGTCCGCCGGAGTCGGGAAACATTCAGTACTTC.

The V and J genes are TRBV9 and TRBJ2-5; TRBD1 agrees at 7 bases. The ends lost 3 bases at V and 3 bases at J; junction bases unmatched: 8. Germline loops: CDR1 SGDLS, CDR2 YYNGEE. The CDR3 extends over 15 amino acids. CDR3: CASSATGTDEETQYF. CDR3 nucleotide sequence: TGTGCCAGCAGCGCGACCGGGACAGACGAAGAGACCCAGTACTTC.

This clone was counted once. The chain carries TRBV27 and TRBJ1-1; D unclear. Trimming removed 10 bases from V and 9 bases from J, with 21 bases in between. Germline CDR1 is MNHEY and CDR2 is SMNVEV (reference sequence). This CDR3 has 13 amino acids. The CDR3 DNA reads as TGTGCCACCGCTCCCGGGTACAGCACCAAAGCTTTCTTT. It yields the protein CATAPGYSTKAFF.

The gene calls are TRBV27 and TRBJ1-1; D remains ambiguous. Germline V gene data show CDR1 as MNHEY and CDR2 as SMNVEV (reference sequence). CDR3 length equals 14 residues. Deletions cut 3 bases from V and 4 bases from J, with 12 bases between. DNA for the CDR3: TGTGCCAGCAGTTTGTTGGAGTGGAGCACTGAAGCTTTCTTT. Amino acid sequence: CASSLLEWSTEAFF.

On this clone: The sample holds other DNA sequences that translate to the same CDR3. The CDR3 protein is CASSPGTGREQYF. DNA of the CDR3: TGTGCCAGCTCACCGGGGACAGGTCGGGAGCAGTACTTC. The chain recombines TRBV18 with TRBJ2-7; 8 bases agree with TRBD1. Germline values: CDR1 KGHSH, CDR2 LQKENI. After removal of 3 bases from V and 7 bases from J, the junction contained 5 bases not matched to a gene. The CDR3 sequence is 13 residues long.

The chain links TRBV9 to TRBJ2-1; 11 bases are a match to TRBD2. Trimming removed 0 bases from V and 4 bases from J; junction bases left unmatched: 6. Germline CDR1 reads SGDLS; CDR2 reads YYNGEE. CDR3 length: 17 amino acids. CDR3 DNA sequence: TGTGCCAGCAGCGTAGGTCTAGCGGGGGGCACATACAATGAGCAGTTCTTC. Residues: CASSVGLAGGTYNEQFF.

The CDR3 DNA is TGTGCCTGGACCTCCCCCTGGACAGGGAACACCTACGAGCAGTACTTC. Translated: CAWTSPWTGNTYEQYF. The rearrangement uses TRBV30 and TRBJ2-7, with 8 bases that match TRBD1. Unmatched junction bases numbered 13, after V lost 4 bases and J lost 2 bases. This CDR3 contains 16 residues. Germline-derived CDR1 and CDR2 are GTSNPN and SVGIG (reference sequence).

V and J are TRBV19 and TRBJ2-5; TRBD1 agrees at 9 bases. The germline CDR1 and CDR2 sequences are LNHDA and SQIVND (reference sequence). The CDR3 is made up of 17 amino acids. V lost 5 bases, J lost 4 bases, and 14 bases stayed unmatched. The CDR3 region has the DNA TGTGCCAGTAGTGCGGACAGGGGCCTACCACGTCTAGAGACCCAGTACTTC. The encoded protein is CASSADRGLPRLETQYF.

The V and J genes are TRBV19 and TRBJ2-1, with D tentatively TRBD1 (5 bases). The V gene lost 7 bases and the J gene lost 6 bases, with 19 bases spanning the gap. The CDR3 spans 15 residues. CDR1 is LNHDA and CDR2 is SQIVND in the germline V gene (reference sequence). In DNA form, the CDR3 reads TGTGCCAGTATGAAGTTGGCAGGGCAAGCCAATGAGCAGTTCTTC. This sequence encodes CASMKLAGQANEQFF.

The chain joins TRBV30 to TRBJ1-1, with 9 positions matching TRBD1. The CDR3 covers 14 residues. The V and J ends lost 8 bases and 5 bases, in that order; junction bases with no gene match: 12. Germline CDR1 is GTSNPN and CDR2 is SVGIG (reference sequence). This chain's CDR3 is CAGEQGASGTEAFF. In DNA form, the CDR3 reads TGTGCCGGTGAACAGGGGGCGAGCGGGACTGAAGCTTTCTTT.

Concerning this clone: Other DNA sequences of this sample code for an identical CDR3. This chain joins TRBV5-4 and TRBJ2-7; tentative D call: TRBD1 (6 bases). V was trimmed by 0 bases and J by 1 base, leaving 8 bases between them. Germline lookup yields CDR1 SGHNT and CDR2 YYREEE (reference sequence). The CDR3 loop spans 14 amino acids. The CDR3 reads CASSLGQASYEQYF. CDR3 nucleotide sequence: TGTGCCAGCAGCTTGGGACAGGCATCCTACGAGCAGTACTTC.

A word on this clone: One end of the junction fails to match germline, which may point to a read error. V and J are TRBV30 and TRBJ2-6; possible D gene TRBD1, 6 bases. This CDR3 contains 14 residues. Germline-derived CDR1 and CDR2 are GTSNPN and SVGIG (reference sequence). The CDR3 bases are TGTGCCTGCTCGCAGGGGCTTGGGACCAACGTCCTGACTTTC. Amino acid sequence: CACSQGLGTNVLTF.

About this clone: The junction departs from germline at one end; a sequencing error may be responsible. V gene TRBV14 combines with J gene TRBJ2-7; D might be TRBD1 (6 bases). This CDR3 is built from 12 residues. CDR1 and CDR2 from the germline V gene are SGHDN and FVKESK. The CDR3 DNA sequence: TGTGCCAGCAGCGCACAGGGCTACGAGCAGTATTTC. This sequence encodes CASSAQGYEQYF.

The V call is TRBV6-6, the J call TRBJ1-2; unclear D gene. Trimming stripped 5 bases from V and 3 bases from J, with 4 bases between. Per germline, CDR1 MNHNY and CDR2 SVGAGI (reference sequence). The CDR3 contains 11 residues. The CDR3: CASSPDYGYTF. Written as DNA, the CDR3 is TGTGCCAGCAGTCCCGACTATGGCTACACCTTC.

The rearrangement links TRBV6-6 to TRBJ1-2; no reliable D call. The CDR3 consists of 14 residues. The V and J ends lost 7 bases and 4 bases respectively, with 16 bases between them. Per the germline V gene, CDR1 is MNHNY and CDR2 is SVGAGI (reference sequence). CDR3: CASTTPRLGYGYTF. The CDR3 region has the DNA TGTGCCAGCACCACCCCCAGGCTCGGCTATGGCTACACCTTC.

The V and J genes are TRBV4-1 and TRBJ2-3, with 9 bases matching TRBD1. The CDR3 consists of 19 residues. Germline assignment: CDR1 MGHRA and CDR2 YSYEKL. J was trimmed by 1 base and V by 0 bases; bases with no gene match: 11. The CDR3 nucleotides read TGCGCCAGCAGCCAAGATAGACAGGGGGTGATTCATGGCACAGATACGCAGTATTTT. It is translated as CASSQDRQGVIHGTDTQYF.